The clone carrying this T cell receptor beta chain was counted many times. The patients had localized lung adenocarcinoma, a non-small cell subtype. The sample is drawn from a study of CD4 and CD8 cells across lung adenocarcinoma regions. Trimming left V 5 bases short and J 0 bases short, with 12 bases between. CDR3 length: 15 residues. Germline assignment: CDR1 MNHEY and CDR2 SMNVEV (reference sequence). TCRdb recomputed calls from the PCR reads with MiXCR, one row per CDR3 protein. The table shows just over 7,500 distinct CDR3 sequences, with roughly 42% occurring only once. V usage is TRBV27 and J usage is TRBJ2-3; D remains unclear. Sequencing was done on a sample of CD8+ T cells from the center of a lung tumor. The origin of this receptor is a male donor with lung adenocarcinoma. The CD4 and CD8 labels of this study may be unreliable. The CDR3 sequence: CASSALALSTDTQYF. DNA of the CDR3: TGTGCCAGCAGTGCATTAGCACTTAGCACAGATACGCAGTATTTT.